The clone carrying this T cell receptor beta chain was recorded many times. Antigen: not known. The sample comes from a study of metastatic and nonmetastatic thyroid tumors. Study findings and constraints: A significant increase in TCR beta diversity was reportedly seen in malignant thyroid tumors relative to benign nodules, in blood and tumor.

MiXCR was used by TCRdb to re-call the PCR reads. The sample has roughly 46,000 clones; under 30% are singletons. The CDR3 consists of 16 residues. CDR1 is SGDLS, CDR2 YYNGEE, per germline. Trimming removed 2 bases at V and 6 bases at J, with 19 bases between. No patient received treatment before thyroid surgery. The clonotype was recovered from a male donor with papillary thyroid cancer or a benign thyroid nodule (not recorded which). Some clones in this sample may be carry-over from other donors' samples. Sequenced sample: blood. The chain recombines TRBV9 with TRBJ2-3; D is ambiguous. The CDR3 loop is CASSVPLGIIGDTQYF. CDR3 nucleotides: TGTGCCAGCAGCGTCCCTCTAGGAATAATAGGGGATACGCAGTATTTT.